These T cell receptor beta chains were read from a single sample in a study of T cell repertoires in aging, cancer and after chemotherapy. Each CDR3 protein is one row after TCRdb ran MiXCR on the multiplex PCR reads. Seen here are thousands of distinct CDR3 sequences, around 33% observed once, and the top ten hold around 3.6%. Input material: blood. The source is a human donor in good health. Both conserved end residues are part of each CDR3. The D gene is left open where the match is weak. Expanded clones get a size class; other rows say once, few or many, or leave the size out.

d_call,cdr3_length,v_call,clone_size,j_call,cdr3_nt,cdr3_aa
TRBD1,14,TRBV6-4,few,TRBJ2-2,TGTGCCAGCAGTGCGCAGGGGGCGGTCGGGGAGCTGTTTTTT,CASSAQGAVGELFF
TRBD2,21,TRBV7-9,.,TRBJ2-3,TGTGCCAGCACCCTACCGGGACATGTGACTAGCGGGGGGGCCGGCACAGATACGCAGTATTTT,CASTLPGHVTSGGAGTDTQYF
TRBD1,14,TRBV7-6,.,TRBJ1-1,TGTGCCAGCAGCAAGGGACAGGAGAACACTAAAGCTTTCTTT,CASSKGQENTKAFF
.,11,TRBV6-5,.,TRBJ2-2,TGTGCCAGCAGTAACACCCGGGAGCTGTTTTTT,CASSNTRELFF
.,14,TRBV6-1,few,TRBJ1-1,TGTGCCAGCAGTGAAATAGGGAAAGCGTTAGACGGTTTCTTT,CASSEIGKALDGFF
.,15,TRBV12-3/TRBV12-4,few,TRBJ1-2,TGTGCCAGCAGTCTGCACAGCGTCCAAAACTATGGCTACACCTTC,CASSLHSVQNYGYTF
.,11,TRBV7-4,.,TRBJ1-1,TGTGCCAGCAGCTTATTCGGAGAAGCTTTCTTT,CASSLFGEAFF
.,14,TRBV4-2,.,TRBJ2-2,TGTGCCAGCCGACGGGCAGTGAACACCGGGGAGCTGTTTTTT,CASRRAVNTGELFF
.,13,TRBV30,few,TRBJ2-1,TGTGCCTGGAGTGTACAAAGGGGGAATGAGCAGTTCTTC,CAWSVQRGNEQFF
.,15,TRBV6-5,.,TRBJ1-2,TGTGCCAGCAGTTACTCGACAGGAACGCCTTGGGGCTACACCTTC,CASSYSTGTPWGYTF
.,12,TRBV6-2/TRBV6-3,few,TRBJ1-2,TGTGCCAGCAAAGCTCGGAACTATGGCTACACCTTC,CASKARNYGYTF
TRBD1,13,TRBV10-2,once,TRBJ2-7,TGCGCCAGCAGAGGACAGGGAGAGAACGAGCAGTACTTC,CASRGQGENEQYF
.,17,TRBV13,few,TRBJ2-2,TGTGCCAGCAGGCGAATGAAGGTTGTTGGAGTCACCGGGGAGCTGTTTTTT,CASRRMKVVGVTGELFF
.,16,TRBV19,few,TRBJ1-5,TGTGCCAGTAGAGGGACGACTGGTCATAGCAATCAGCCCCAGCATTTT,CASRGTTGHSNQPQHF
.,14,TRBV6-1,few,TRBJ2-5,TGTGCCAGCAGTGATAGGCGGAACCAAGAGACCCAGTACTTC,CASSDRRNQETQYF
.,16,TRBV18,few,TRBJ1-5,TGTGCCAGCTCACCAGTTGCAGCAAATGGCAATCAGCCCCAGCATTTT,CASSPVAANGNQPQHF
.,16,TRBV19,.,TRBJ1-6,TGTGCCAGTAGTAAGACGGGAAGCTCCTATAATTCACCCCTCCACTTT,CASSKTGSSYNSPLHF
.,16,TRBV6-2/TRBV6-3,medium-sized,TRBJ2-2,TGTGCCAGCAGTTACTCGCGGTGGAAGAACACCGGGGAGCTGTTTTTT,CASSYSRWKNTGELFF
.,14,TRBV30,few,TRBJ2-7,TGTGCCTGGAGCTCTAGGAGGGGTTCCTACGAGCAGTACTTC,CAWSSRRGSYEQYF
.,15,TRBV15,few,TRBJ1-1,TGTGCCACCAGCAGAGATCCTCAGGGTAACACTGAAGCTTTCTTT,CATSRDPQGNTEAFF
TRBD1,16,TRBV6-5,few,TRBJ1-6,TGTGCCAGCAGACGGGACAGAACACGGTATAATTCACCCCTCCACTTT,CASRRDRTRYNSPLHF
.,17,TRBV27,once,TRBJ1-5,TGTGCCAGCAGTTTACGGCGGGTCCACGGTAGCAATCAGCCCCAGCATTTT,CASSLRRVHGSNQPQHF
TRBD1,17,TRBV7-2,.,TRBJ2-7,TGTGCCAGCAGCTTAGTACCGGGGACAGTCCTTTCGTACGAGCAGTACTTC,CASSLVPGTVLSYEQYF
TRBD1,15,TRBV19,few,TRBJ1-5,TGTGCCAGTACCGAGGGGGCAGCGAGCAATCAGCCCCAGCATTTT,CASTEGAASNQPQHF
.,17,TRBV12-3/TRBV12-4,few,TRBJ2-3,TGTGCCAGCAGGCCCGCCGGATCCGTGGTCAACACAGATACGCAGTATTTT,CASRPAGSVVNTDTQYF
TRBD1,14,TRBV19,.,TRBJ1-4,TGTGCCGCCTCACGAGGGGGCACTAATGAAAAACTGTTTTTT,CAASRGGTNEKLFF
TRBD2,16,TRBV5-5,.,TRBJ2-7,TGTGCCAGCAGCGTGACGTCCTCGGGAGGCCTGCGCGAGCAGTACTTC,CASSVTSSGGLREQYF
.,12,TRBV5-5,few,TRBJ1-5,TGTGCCAGCAGCTTGCAGGGCCAGCCCCAGCATTTT,CASSLQGQPQHF
TRBD1,14,TRBV5-1,.,TRBJ2-7,TGCGCCAGCAGCTTAGACAGGGGGCCCTACGAGCAGTACTTC,CASSLDRGPYEQYF
.,14,TRBV11-1,.,TRBJ1-1,TGTGCCAGCAGCTCCCGAGGGGGGAACACTGAAGCTTTCTTT,CASSSRGGNTEAFF
TRBD2,15,TRBV6-4,.,TRBJ2-5,TGTGCCAGCAGTGAAGTAGCGGGGGGTGGAGAGACCCAGTACTTC,CASSEVAGGGETQYF
.,14,TRBV6-5,medium-sized,TRBJ2-5,TGTGCCAGCAGTTCCCGAGGTTGGCAAGAGACCCAGTACTTC,CASSSRGWQETQYF
.,16,TRBV18,.,TRBJ1-5,TGTGCCAGCTCACCCCCCGGGCAGGGTATGAGTCAGCCCCAGCATTTT,CASSPPGQGMSQPQHF
TRBD1,14,TRBV18,.,TRBJ2-7,TGTGCCAGCTCTCCGGGACAGGGCTCCTACGAGCAGTACTTC,CASSPGQGSYEQYF
.,13,TRBV18,.,TRBJ1-2,TGTGCCAGCTCACCAGAAGGGTCCTATGGCTACACCTTC,CASSPEGSYGYTF
.,13,TRBV12-3/TRBV12-4,.,TRBJ1-1,TGTGCCAGCAGTTTCGGGGGTAACACTGAAGCTTTCTTT,CASSFGGNTEAFF
TRBD2,16,TRBV5-6,once,TRBJ2-1,TGTGCCAGCTTCACCTGGGGCGGGGGGGGGGTAGTCGAGCAGTTCTTC,CASFTWGGGGVVEQFF
.,13,TRBV7-9,.,TRBJ2-3,TGTGCCAGCAGCTACCGACTTGCAGATACGCAGTATTTT,CASSYRLADTQYF
.,13,TRBV14,.,TRBJ2-7,TGTGCCAGCAGCCGGATCTCGGACGCCGAGCAGTACTTC,CASSRISDAEQYF
.,14,TRBV11-1,.,TRBJ1-2,TGTGCCAGCAGTTACCTGAGGGGCCGCTATGGCTACACCTTC,CASSYLRGRYGYTF
TRBD1,15,TRBV7-6,.,TRBJ1-2,TGTGCCAGCAGCCGGACAGGCGATTCTAACTATGGCTACACCTTC,CASSRTGDSNYGYTF
TRBD2,15,TRBV27,few,TRBJ2-1,TGTGCCAGCAGTTTAACGGGGGGGCCTTACAATGAGCAGTTCTTC,CASSLTGGPYNEQFF
.,13,TRBV6-5,few,TRBJ1-2,TGTGCCAGCAGTTACAACAATAACTATGGCTACACCTTC,CASSYNNNYGYTF
.,15,TRBV12-3/TRBV12-4,.,TRBJ2-7,TGTGCCAGCAGTTCTTGGAGGGGGGTGTCCTACGAGCAGTACTTC,CASSSWRGVSYEQYF
.,14,TRBV20-1,.,TRBJ2-1,TGCAGTGCTAGAGATCAGGGCCTGGGAACTGAGCAGTTCTTC,CSARDQGLGTEQFF
.,16,TRBV6-1,.,TRBJ1-1,TGTGCCAGTTGCGGGGGGGAAGGAAGGATGAACACTGAAGCTTTCTTT,CASCGGEGRMNTEAFF
TRBD2,17,TRBV27,few,TRBJ2-1,TGTGCCAGCAGTTTATCGGCGGGGGACTCAATCCCCAATGAGCAGTTCTTC,CASSLSAGDSIPNEQFF
.,12,TRBV10-3,few,TRBJ1-2,TGTGCCATCAGTGAGTCGGGCTATGGCTACACCTTC,CAISESGYGYTF
.,15,TRBV20-1,.,TRBJ1-5,TGCAGTGCTAGTCCTGCGACGGGGGGCGCTCAGCCCCAGCATTTT,CSASPATGGAQPQHF
TRBD1,15,TRBV15,.,TRBJ2-7,TGTGCCACAAGTCGAGGGACAGACCCCACCTACGAGCAGTACTTC,CATSRGTDPTYEQYF